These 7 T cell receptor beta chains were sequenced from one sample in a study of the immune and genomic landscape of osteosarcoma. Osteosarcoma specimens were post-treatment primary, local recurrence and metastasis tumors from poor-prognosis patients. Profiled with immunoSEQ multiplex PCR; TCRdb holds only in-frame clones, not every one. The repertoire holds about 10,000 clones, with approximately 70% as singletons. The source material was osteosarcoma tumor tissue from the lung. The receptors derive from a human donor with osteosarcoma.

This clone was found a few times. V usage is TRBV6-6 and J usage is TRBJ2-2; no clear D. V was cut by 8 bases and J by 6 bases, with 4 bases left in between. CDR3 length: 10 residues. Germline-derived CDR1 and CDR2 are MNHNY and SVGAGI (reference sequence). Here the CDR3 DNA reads TGTGCCAGCGGGTCCGGGGAGCTGTTTTTT. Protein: CASGSGELFF.

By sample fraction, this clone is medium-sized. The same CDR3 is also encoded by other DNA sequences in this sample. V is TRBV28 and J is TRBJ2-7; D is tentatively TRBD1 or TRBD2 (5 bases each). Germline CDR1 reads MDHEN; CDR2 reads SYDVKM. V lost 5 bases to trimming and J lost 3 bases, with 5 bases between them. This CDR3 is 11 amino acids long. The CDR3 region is CASSGGYEQYF. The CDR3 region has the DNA TGTGCCAGCAGTGGGGGCTACGAGCAGTACTTC.

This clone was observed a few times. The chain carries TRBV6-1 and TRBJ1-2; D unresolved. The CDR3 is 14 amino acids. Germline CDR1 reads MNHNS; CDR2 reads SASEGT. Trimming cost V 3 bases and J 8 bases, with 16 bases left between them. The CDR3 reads CASSESDATRGYTF. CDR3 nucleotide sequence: TGTGCCAGCAGTGAGTCGGACGCAACCCGGGGCTACACCTTC.

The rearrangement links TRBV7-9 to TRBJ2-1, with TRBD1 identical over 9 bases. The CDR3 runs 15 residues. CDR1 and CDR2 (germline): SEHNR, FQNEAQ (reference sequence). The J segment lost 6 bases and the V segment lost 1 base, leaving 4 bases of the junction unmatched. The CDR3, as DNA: TGTGCCAGCAGCTTAGAGACAGGGGGGTCCAATGAGCAGTTCTTC. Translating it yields CASSLETGGSNEQFF.

CDR3 in amino acids: CASSPGQGLYEQYF. The CDR3 bases are TGTGCCAGTTCTCCGGGACAGGGTCTTTACGAGCAGTACTTC. This chain uses TRBV6-5 with TRBJ2-7, with 9 positions matching TRBD1. V trimming: 9 bases; J trimming: 4 bases; junction bases outside the gene matches: 10. The CDR3 is made up of 14 amino acids. Germline CDR1 MNHEY, CDR2 SVGAGI.

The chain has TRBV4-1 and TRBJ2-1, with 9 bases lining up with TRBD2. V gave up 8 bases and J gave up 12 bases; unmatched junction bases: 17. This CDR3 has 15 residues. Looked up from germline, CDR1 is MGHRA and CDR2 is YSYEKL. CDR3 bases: TGCGCCAGCCGGATTAGCGGGAGTGGGGCTGTGGGGCAGTTCTTC. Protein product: CASRISGSGAVGQFF.

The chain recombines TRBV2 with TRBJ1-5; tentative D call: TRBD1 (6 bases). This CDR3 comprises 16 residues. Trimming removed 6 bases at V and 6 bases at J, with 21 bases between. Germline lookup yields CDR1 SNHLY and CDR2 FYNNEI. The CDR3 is CASSEQGLGFAQPQHF. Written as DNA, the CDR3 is TGTGCCAGCAGCGAACAGGGATTAGGGTTTGCTCAGCCCCAGCATTTT.